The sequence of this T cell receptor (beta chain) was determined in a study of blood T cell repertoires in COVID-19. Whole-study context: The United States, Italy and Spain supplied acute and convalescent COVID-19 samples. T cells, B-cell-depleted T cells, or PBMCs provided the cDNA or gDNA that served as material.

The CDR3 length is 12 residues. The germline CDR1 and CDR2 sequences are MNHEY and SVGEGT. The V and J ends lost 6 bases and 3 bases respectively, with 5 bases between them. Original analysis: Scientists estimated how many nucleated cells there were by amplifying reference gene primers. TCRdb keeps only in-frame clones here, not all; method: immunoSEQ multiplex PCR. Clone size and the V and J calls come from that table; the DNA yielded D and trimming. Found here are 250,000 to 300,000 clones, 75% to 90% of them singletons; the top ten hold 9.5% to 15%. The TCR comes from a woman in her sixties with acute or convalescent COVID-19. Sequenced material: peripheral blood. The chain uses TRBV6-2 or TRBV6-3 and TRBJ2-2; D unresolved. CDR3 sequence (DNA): TGTGCCAGCAGCCCCTACACCGGGGAGCTGTTTTTT. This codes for CASSPYTGELFF.